The 21 T cell receptor beta chains presented below share a single source sample, sequenced in a study of cytomegalovirus exposure and HLA in healthy donors. Sequenced by immunoSEQ multiplex PCR; TCRdb stores in-frame clones only, minus some. This sample yields roughly 280,000 clones, of which roughly 85% are seen a single time; about 1% belongs to the top ten. Sequencing used PBMCs. The receptor set was obtained from a woman between 18 and 29 years old in good health and CMV-seronegative.

V usage is TRBV25-1 and J usage is TRBJ1-2; 9 nucleotides align to TRBD1. The CDR3 consists of 14 residues. The germline CDR1 and CDR2 sequences are MGHDK and SYGVNS. The J segment lost 5 bases and the V segment lost 2 bases, leaving 3 bases of the junction unmatched. As DNA, the CDR3 is TGTGCCAGCAGTGAAAGGGACAGGGTTTATGGCTACACCTTC. Translating it yields CASSERDRVYGYTF.

J is TRBJ1-2 and V is TRBV6-5, with TRBD1 identical over 12 bases. Germline assignment: CDR1 MNHEY and CDR2 SVGAGI. J gave up 5 bases and V 4 bases, and 5 bases lay outside the gene matches. This CDR3 is 15 amino acids long. CDR3 nucleotides: TGTGCCAGCAGTTCGGGACAGGGGGCAGATTATGGCTACACCTTC. It translates to CASSSGQGADYGYTF.

The chain employs TRBV27 and TRBJ2-7, with D perhaps TRBD2 (5 bases). This CDR3 is built from 15 residues. V was clipped by 0 bases and J by 0 bases, with 9 bases between them. Germline V gene data show CDR1 as MNHEY and CDR2 as SMNVEV (reference sequence). CDR3 protein: CASSLSLRDSYEQYF. The CDR3 DNA reads TGTGCCAGCAGTTTATCCCTCCGGGACTCCTACGAGCAGTACTTC.

In DNA, the CDR3 is TGTGCCTCAGCATTCCTCGGGGGGAAGCAGTATTTT. Its protein is CASAFLGGKQYF. The chain employs TRBV2 and TRBJ2-3, with 7 bases that match TRBD2. Germline CDR1 SNHLY, CDR2 FYNNEI. This CDR3 contains 12 residues. With V trimmed by 11 bases and J by 11 bases, 13 bases remained unmatched.

This clone was counted once. V is TRBV28 and J is TRBJ1-2; D gene uncertain. The germline V gene has CDR1 MDHEN and CDR2 SYDVKM. Trimming removed 8 bases from V and 4 bases from J, with 14 bases in between. The CDR3 contains 13 residues. The CDR3 protein is CASRPGESYGYTF. CDR3 nucleotides: TGTGCCAGCCGTCCCGGAGAAAGCTATGGCTACACCTTC.

This chain uses TRBV9 with TRBJ2-1, with 11 bases lining up with TRBD2. With V trimmed by 3 bases and J by 4 bases, 3 bases remained unmatched. From germline, CDR1 is SGDLS and CDR2 YYNGEE. This CDR3 comprises 15 residues. The CDR3 protein is CASSALAGAYNEQFF. CDR3 nucleotides: TGTGCCAGCAGCGCACTAGCGGGGGCTTACAATGAGCAGTTCTTC.

The V call is TRBV28, the J call TRBJ1-1; D uncertain. This CDR3 contains 13 residues. Germline V CDR1 and CDR2: MDHEN, SYDVKM. The germline V and J ends were trimmed by 5 bases and 1 base, with 8 bases remaining between them. The CDR3 bases are TGTGCCAGCAGTGCGCCACGGAACACTGAAGCTTTCTTT. Residues: CASSAPRNTEAFF. The entire variable domain, with the rest obtained from reference TRBV28 and TRBJ1-1, is as follows: DVKVTQSSRYLVKRTGEKVFLECVQDMDHENMFWYRQDPGLGLRLIYFSYDVKMKEKGDIPEGYSVSREKKERFSLILESASTNQTSMYLCASSAPRNTEAFFGQGTRLTVV.

This sequence joins TRBV4-3 and TRBJ1-2; maybe TRBD1 (6 bases). The germline V gene has CDR1 LGHNA and CDR2 YSLEER. CDR3 length equals 14 residues. The ends were cut back, 0 bases at V and 8 bases at J, with 13 bases in the middle. The CDR3 is CASSQDRGSGGYTF. CDR3 nucleotides: TGCGCCAGCAGCCAAGACAGGGGATCGGGCGGCTACACCTTC.

V and J are TRBV15 and TRBJ2-5; 11 nucleotides line up with TRBD2. The J segment lost 3 bases and the V segment lost 1 base, leaving 10 bases of the junction unmatched. The CDR3 is made up of 18 amino acids. Germline assignment: CDR1 LNHNV and CDR2 YYDKDF (reference sequence). The CDR3: CATSRGGTSGLAEETQYF. CDR3 bases: TGTGCCACCAGCAGAGGCGGGACCTCGGGACTAGCGGAAGAGACCCAGTACTTC.

Written as DNA, the CDR3 is TGTGCCAGCAGCCCTAGTCAGGGCTACACCTTC. Amino acids: CASSPSQGYTF. The chain employs TRBV11-2 and TRBJ1-2; D not resolved. From germline, CDR1 is SGHAT and CDR2 FQNNGV. Trimming took 5 bases from V and 8 from J, leaving 9 bases between them. There are 11 residues in the CDR3.

V usage is TRBV19 and J usage is TRBJ1-5; possibly TRBD1 for D (5 bases). The V end was cut by 5 bases, the J end by 0 bases, with 11 bases between. Germline V gene data show CDR1 as LNHDA and CDR2 as SQIVND (reference sequence). The CDR3 is 15 amino acids. The CDR3 here is CASSGRVYSNQPQHF. The CDR3 DNA reads TGTGCCAGTAGTGGCAGGGTTTATAGCAATCAGCCCCAGCATTTT.

As for this clone: The same CDR3 can be traced to other DNA sequences in this sample. The chain employs TRBV9 and TRBJ2-7; D perhaps matches TRBD2 (6 bases). CDR3 length: 14 amino acids. Per germline, CDR1 SGDLS and CDR2 YYNGEE. V gave up 0 bases and J gave up 2 bases, with 9 bases separating them. The CDR3 region has the DNA TGTGCCAGCAGCGTAGCTACGGGAGCCTACGAGCAGTACTTC. Protein: CASSVATGAYEQYF.

The V and J genes are TRBV6-5 and TRBJ1-1; no firm D call. V was shortened by 8 bases and J by 0 bases, with 7 bases between the two germline ends. CDR1 and CDR2 from the germline V gene are MNHEY and SVGAGI. The CDR3 covers 12 residues. CDR3 in amino acids: CASGLMNTEAFF. CDR3 coding DNA: TGTGCCAGCGGACTGATGAACACTGAAGCTTTCTTT.

This clone was seen a few times. The V and J genes are TRBV5-1 and TRBJ1-6, with D unclear. Germline CDR1 is SGHRS and CDR2 is YFSETQ. The CDR3 runs to 15 residues. Between the trimmed V and J ends, which lost 0 bases and 7 bases, there was a span of 11 bases. CDR3 residues: CASSLGGLSNSPLHF. The CDR3 DNA is TGCGCCAGCAGCTTGGGCGGCCTTTCAAATTCACCCCTCCACTTT. The variable domain in full, with the rest retrieved from reference TRBV5-1 and TRBJ1-6, is KAGVTQTPRYLIKTRGQQVTLSCSPISGHRSVSWYQQTPGQGLQFLFEYFSETQRNKGNFPGRFSGRQFSNSRSEMNVSTLELGDSALYLCASSLGGLSNSPLHFGNGTRLTVT.

The chain has TRBV5-1 and TRBJ1-1; D remains unclear. Trimming removed 7 bases from V and 4 bases from J, with 14 bases in between. The CDR3 length is 13 residues. Per germline, CDR1 SGHRS and CDR2 YFSETQ. The DNA for the CDR3 is TGCGCCAGCGAAGGCGGGTCGGGCACTGAAGCTTTCTTT. This gives the protein CASEGGSGTEAFF.

The V and J genes are TRBV5-1 and TRBJ1-2, with a tentative D call TRBD1 (5 bases). Trimming removed 0 bases from V and 2 bases from J, with 5 bases in between. Germline CDR1 reads SGHRS; CDR2 reads YFSETQ. This CDR3 has 13 residues. The CDR3 bases are TGCGCCAGCAGCTTGGCAGGGAACTATGGCTACACCTTC. This codes for CASSLAGNYGYTF.

In this sample, this clone turned up a few times. V is TRBV10-3 and J is TRBJ1-2; maybe TRBD1 (5 bases). Trimming removed 0 bases at V and 5 bases at J, with 13 bases between. The CDR3 totals 15 residues. In germline, CDR1 is ENHRY, CDR2 SYGVKD. CDR3: CAISESIDREYGYTF. The CDR3 nucleotides are TGTGCCATCAGTGAGTCGATCGACAGAGAATATGGCTACACCTTC.

This chain uses TRBV11-1 with TRBJ1-6, with D tentatively TRBD1 (5 bases). CDR1 is SGHAT, CDR2 FQDESV, per germline (reference sequence). Between the trimmed V and J ends, which lost 5 bases and 6 bases, there was a span of 11 bases. The CDR3 length is 14 residues. The chain's CDR3 is CASSLRAGNSPLHF. The DNA for the CDR3 is TGTGCCAGCAGCCTCAGGGCTGGTAATTCACCCCTCCACTTT.

This clone was seen a single time. The V and J genes are TRBV5-4 and TRBJ2-1; D call uncertain. This CDR3 is 16 amino acids long. V lost 1 base to trimming and J lost 1 base, with 12 bases between them. The germline gives CDR1 SGHNT, CDR2 YYREEE (reference sequence). The CDR3 nucleotides are TGTGCCAGCAGCTTGAATTTTCAGGATTCCTACAATGAGCAGTTCTTC. Amino acid sequence: CASSLNFQDSYNEQFF.

The chain links TRBV25-1 to TRBJ1-2; 8 bases fit TRBD1. V lost 5 bases and J lost 4; bases outside the gene matches: 9. CDR3 length: 15 residues. CDR1 is MGHDK and CDR2 is SYGVNS in the germline V gene. The CDR3 nucleotides are TGTGCCAGCAGTCCCCAGGGGGCGGGTCTCTATGGCTACACCTTC. Its translation is CASSPQGAGLYGYTF.

The J gene is TRBJ2-2, the V gene TRBV4-1; D ambiguous. There are 17 residues in the CDR3. Trimming removed 0 bases from V and 1 base from J, with 12 bases in between. Germline lookup yields CDR1 MGHRA and CDR2 YSYEKL. The CDR3 nucleotides read TGCGCCAGCAGCCAAGATTGGAGCGCCCAGAACACCGGGGAGCTGTTTTTT. Protein sequence: CASSQDWSAQNTGELFF.